This paragraph reports one T cell receptor beta chain. Its antigen remains unknown. Within the sample, other DNA sequences also encode this same CDR3. The CDR3 loop spans 12 amino acids. The V gene lost 3 bases and the J gene lost 3 bases, with 6 bases spanning the gap. Germline values: CDR1 LNHDA, CDR2 SQIVND (reference sequence). The data originate from a study of shared clonotypes between healthy human individuals. Study observations and caveats: Sampling covered nothing but blood. Tissue TCR repertoires likely differ from those found in blood. Relative to memory subsets, naive subsets generally showed larger estimated richness.

Sequencing was performed with immunoSEQ multiplex PCR; in TCRdb, only in-frame clones are kept and a portion is missing. The sample records millions of clones, roughly 92% being singletons. Sequenced material: naive CD4+ T cells sorted from blood. Noted subset: CD45RA+ positively selected. J is TRBJ2-7 and V is TRBV19; D may match TRBD1 or TRBD2 (5 bases each). The clonotype originates from a man between 18 and 35 years old in good health. The CDR3 loop reads CASSIGGYEQYF. In DNA form, the CDR3 reads TGTGCCAGTAGTATTGGGGGCTACGAGCAGTACTTC.